This is a list of T cell receptor beta chains from one sample in a study of blood T cells in healthy people across ages. TCRdb reprocessed the 5' RACE reads via MiXCR and lists one record per CDR3 protein. The data contain around 800,000 distinct CDR3 sequences, 62% of them seen just once; the ten biggest clones take up around a quarter. Sequenced sample: blood. These TCRs come from a man aged 25-45 years in good health. Both conserved end residues are part of each CDR3. The D gene is left open where the match is weak. The size entry is marked missing in some rows and otherwise reads once, few, many or a size class.

j_gene,d_gene,v_gene,abundance,CDR3nt,CDR3aa
TRBJ1-1,TRBD1,TRBV11-1,-,TGTGCCAGCAGCTCGGACAGGGTCACTGAAGCTTTCTTT,CASSSDRVTEAFF
TRBJ2-7,-,TRBV5-1,many,TGCGCCAGCAGCTTGCCCGGAGGCGGGGAGCAGTACTTC,CASSLPGGGEQYF
TRBJ2-3,-,TRBV27,-,TGTGCCAGCAGTCCCCAGCGGTCCAGAGGGGATACGCAGTATTTT,CASSPQRSRGDTQYF
TRBJ2-4,TRBD2,TRBV6-5,-,TGTGCCAGCAGCTCGACTAGCGGGGGGTTAAACATTCAGTACTTC,CASSSTSGGLNIQYF
TRBJ2-1,TRBD1,TRBV5-1,-,TGCGCCAGCAGCGACCGACAGGGAAGTAATGAGCAGTTCTTC,CASSDRQGSNEQFF
TRBJ2-7,-,TRBV18,-,TGTGCCAGCTCACCGACGGGACAAGTCTACGAGCAGTACTTC,CASSPTGQVYEQYF
TRBJ2-3,TRBD2,TRBV4-1,once,TGCGCCAGCAGCCAAGTTAGCGGGAGTCGTGATACGCAGTATTTT,CASSQVSGSRDTQYF
TRBJ2-7,-,TRBV4-2,-,TGTGCCAGCAGCCAAACCCAGGGCAGCCGAGGGGGCGAGCAGTACTTC,CASSQTQGSRGGEQYF
TRBJ1-5,-,TRBV7-2,-,TGTGCCAGCAGCACTACTTCCTTGGAGCCCCAGCATTTT,CASSTTSLEPQHF
TRBJ1-4,-,TRBV15,-,TGTGCCACCAGGGGGGCCTTAGGAAAACTGTTTTTT,CATRGALGKLFF
TRBJ1-2,-,TRBV21-1,-,TGTGCCAGCAGCAGGGTGGACGGCTATGGCTACACCTTC,CASSRVDGYGYTF
TRBJ1-2,-,TRBV25-1,few,TGTGCCAGCAGTGATGCGGGGAAAGACTATGGCTACACCTTC,CASSDAGKDYGYTF
TRBJ1-2,-,TRBV7-2,few,TGTGCCAGCAGCCAGGATGAGGGCTACACCTTC,CASSQDEGYTF
TRBJ2-7,TRBD2,TRBV12-3/TRBV12-4,few,TGTGCCAGCAGTGAGACTAGCGGGGCCTCCTACGAGCAGTACTTC,CASSETSGASYEQYF
TRBJ2-1,-,TRBV7-2,-,TGTGCCAGCAGCCTTCCGACGGAGCAGTTCTTC,CASSLPTEQFF
TRBJ2-7,TRBD2,TRBV2,-,TGTGCCAGCAGTGTATTAGGGACTAACTACGAGCAGTACTTC,CASSVLGTNYEQYF
TRBJ1-4,-,TRBV6-1,-,TGTGCCAGCAGTGAGACAGGATCAACTAATGAAAAACTGTTTTTT,CASSETGSTNEKLFF
TRBJ2-7,TRBD2,TRBV14,-,TGTGCCAGCAGCCAGCGTCGGACTAGCGGTTCACCCTACGAGCAGTACTTC,CASSQRRTSGSPYEQYF
TRBJ2-3,TRBD2,TRBV20-1,-,TGCAGTGCTGTACGACTAGCGGGGGGCACAGATACGCAGTATTTT,CSAVRLAGGTDTQYF
TRBJ2-7,-,TRBV4-3,-,TGCGCCAGCAGCCAAGACCTCGGACCCGGCGGTTACGAGCAGTACTTC,CASSQDLGPGGYEQYF
TRBJ2-7,-,TRBV4-3,-,TGCGCCAGCAGCCAAGAGTGGGGATTTGGGGGGTCCTACGAGCAGTACTTC,CASSQEWGFGGSYEQYF
TRBJ1-2,TRBD1,TRBV9,few,TGTGCCAGCAGATCTCCGGGTACAGGGGATAACTATGGCTACACCTTC,CASRSPGTGDNYGYTF
TRBJ2-3,-,TRBV7-2,many,TGTGCCAGCAGCTTAGCTGGGGGGCGCGCAGATACGCAGTATTTT,CASSLAGGRADTQYF
TRBJ1-4,TRBD1,TRBV4-3,-,TGCGCCAGCAGCCAGAACCCCCAGGGGGCCCATGAAAAACTGTTTTTT,CASSQNPQGAHEKLFF
TRBJ2-5,-,TRBV7-6,medium-sized,TGTGCCAGCAGCTTTGAAAGTCGGGGAGAGACCCAGTACTTC,CASSFESRGETQYF
TRBJ2-7,TRBD1,TRBV6-5,few,TGTGCCACCCAACTGAACAGGGGGCGCGAGCAGTACTTC,CATQLNRGREQYF
TRBJ2-1,TRBD1,TRBV7-3,-,TGTGCCAGCAGCTACACAGACTCCGGGACAGGGTCCTACAATGAGCAGTTCTTC,CASSYTDSGTGSYNEQFF
TRBJ2-4,-,TRBV7-9,once,TGTGCCAGCAGCCCCGCGACAACGAAAAACATTCAGTACTTC,CASSPATTKNIQYF
TRBJ2-7,-,TRBV27,-,TGTGCCAGCAGTTTTGGAGGGTCGCGGGGATACGAGCAGTACTTC,CASSFGGSRGYEQYF
TRBJ2-5,TRBD1,TRBV24-1,few,TGTGCCACCAGTGACCTCTTGGACAGGGGAGAGACCCAGTACTTC,CATSDLLDRGETQYF
TRBJ2-1,TRBD1,TRBV11-2,-,TGTGCCAGCAGTAAATCCGGGACAGCTCGACAGGGTTCGCAGTTCTTC,CASSKSGTARQGSQFF
TRBJ2-1,TRBD1,TRBV18,-,TGTGCCAGCTCAAATTCCGGGACAGGGGGTCCCTACAATGAGCAGTTCTTC,CASSNSGTGGPYNEQFF
TRBJ2-4,-,TRBV20-1,-,TGCAGTGCTAGTCTCCCCTGGGGAAACATTCAGTACTTC,CSASLPWGNIQYF
TRBJ2-7,TRBD1,TRBV10-3,-,TGTGCCATCAGTGTGGACAGGGCGAATGAGCAGTACTTC,CAISVDRANEQYF
TRBJ2-7,TRBD2,TRBV7-9,-,TGTGCCAGCAGCCGTAGCGGGGGCATCTACAATGAGCAGTACTTC,CASSRSGGIYNEQYF
TRBJ2-3,-,TRBV7-2,-,TGTGCCAGCAGCCCCGAGACGGGAACGCAGTATTTT,CASSPETGTQYF
TRBJ2-3,TRBD2,TRBV20-1,few,TGCAGTGCTAGCGGGACTAGCGGGGGAATGACAGATACGCAGTATTTT,CSASGTSGGMTDTQYF
TRBJ2-1,-,TRBV7-2,-,TGTGCCAGCAGCGCAGACTACAACGACAATGAGCAGTTCTTC,CASSADYNDNEQFF
TRBJ2-1,-,TRBV5-5,-,TGTGCCAGCGTAGGGGATGAGCAGTTCTTC,CASVGDEQFF
TRBJ2-5,-,TRBV6-5,-,TGTGCCAGCCGAAAGGACGGGGCCCAGTACTTC,CASRKDGAQYF
TRBJ2-7,-,TRBV20-1,-,TGCAGTGCTAGAGATCTGATACTCTACGAGCAGTACTTC,CSARDLILYEQYF
TRBJ2-1,TRBD2,TRBV12-3/TRBV12-4,once,TGTGCCAGCAGTTCCCTTCATCCCGGGACTAGCGGGGGGAATGAGCAGTTCTTC,CASSSLHPGTSGGNEQFF
TRBJ1-6,-,TRBV12-3/TRBV12-4,-,TGTGCCAGCAGTTCGAGCAAGACTTTCCTGGGATCACCCCTCCACTTT,CASSSSKTFLGSPLHF
TRBJ2-5,-,TRBV7-2,once,TGTGCCAGCAGCGCGAGGTGGGAGGAGACCCAGTACTTC,CASSARWEETQYF
TRBJ2-1,TRBD1,TRBV15,-,TGTGCCACCAGCAGAGGGATCGACGGGACAGGGAAGAAAAATGAGCAGTTCTTC,CATSRGIDGTGKKNEQFF
TRBJ2-1,TRBD2,TRBV7-2,once,TGTGCCAGCAGCTTATGGACAGCCGGGGGGGGGTTCTTC,CASSLWTAGGGFF
TRBJ2-5,TRBD1,TRBV3-1,-,TGTGCCAGCAGCCAACCGGACAGGGGAGAGACCCAGTACTTC,CASSQPDRGETQYF
TRBJ2-1,TRBD2,TRBV20-1,-,TGCAGTGAAGCGGGGAACTCCTACAATGAGCAGTTCTTC,CSEAGNSYNEQFF
TRBJ2-1,TRBD2,TRBV25-1,-,TGTGCCAGCAGTGAGGGGACTAGCGGGGAGGTCCAGTTCTTC,CASSEGTSGEVQFF